The clone carrying this TCR beta chain has a handful of counts. Its antigen is not identified. These data belong to a study of response to subunit inactivated influenza vaccine. TCRdb redid the calling of the RT-PCR reads with MiXCR, one entry per CDR3 protein. The sample consists of 540,000 or so distinct CDR3 sequences, about an eighth of them appearing once. J gave up 4 bases and V 0 bases, and 7 bases lay outside the gene matches. The CDR3 has 16 amino acids. Germline loops: CDR1 SGHRS, CDR2 YFSETQ. Broader study findings: Authors suggested few new T cells are recruited by each seasonal influenza vaccination.

This chain links TRBV5-1 with TRBJ2-3; 8 bases line up with TRBD2. This clonotype was obtained from a man in his fifties or sixties who received an inactivated influenza vaccine. This sample comprised PBMCs from blood, obtained roughly 45 days after vaccination. The CDR3 reads CASSLAKGTSSDTQYF. CDR3 coding DNA: TGCGCCAGCAGCTTGGCCAAGGGGACTAGTTCAGATACGCAGTATTTT.